This T cell receptor beta chain is drawn from a study of vaccination effects on CD4 cells after COVID-19. The V gene lost 5 bases and the J gene lost 0 bases, with 10 bases spanning the gap. This CDR3 contains 14 residues. Germline V lookup: CDR1 SNHLY, CDR2 FYNNEI. Before any sequencing was done, the ViraFEST assay used viral peptide pools to expand antigen-specific CD4+ T cells. Following culture for around 9 days, CD4+ T cells were isolated. People in the vaccine group had not been infected with SARS-CoV-2 before, and their nucleocapsid antibodies were negative. Half-medium replacement with IL-2 medium occurred on days 3 and 7. Sequencing used immunoSEQ multiplex PCR; TCRdb keeps in-frame clones, though not all of them. The data show 55,000 to 75,000 clones, around three quarters seen once. This clone appeared a few times. Its antigen remains unknown.

J is TRBJ1-1 and V is TRBV2, with D perhaps TRBD1 (5 bases). Sequenced material: CD4+ T cells from PBMCs cultured with HCoV-OC43 spike peptides, taken before COVID-19 vaccination. Indicated subset: HCoV-OC43 spike overlapping peptide pool stimulation. The receptor comes from a human donor who received a COVID-19 vaccine. The CDR3 DNA sequence: TGTGCCAGCAGTACCGGGACTCTGAACACTGAAGCTTTCTTT. It yields the protein CASSTGTLNTEAFF.